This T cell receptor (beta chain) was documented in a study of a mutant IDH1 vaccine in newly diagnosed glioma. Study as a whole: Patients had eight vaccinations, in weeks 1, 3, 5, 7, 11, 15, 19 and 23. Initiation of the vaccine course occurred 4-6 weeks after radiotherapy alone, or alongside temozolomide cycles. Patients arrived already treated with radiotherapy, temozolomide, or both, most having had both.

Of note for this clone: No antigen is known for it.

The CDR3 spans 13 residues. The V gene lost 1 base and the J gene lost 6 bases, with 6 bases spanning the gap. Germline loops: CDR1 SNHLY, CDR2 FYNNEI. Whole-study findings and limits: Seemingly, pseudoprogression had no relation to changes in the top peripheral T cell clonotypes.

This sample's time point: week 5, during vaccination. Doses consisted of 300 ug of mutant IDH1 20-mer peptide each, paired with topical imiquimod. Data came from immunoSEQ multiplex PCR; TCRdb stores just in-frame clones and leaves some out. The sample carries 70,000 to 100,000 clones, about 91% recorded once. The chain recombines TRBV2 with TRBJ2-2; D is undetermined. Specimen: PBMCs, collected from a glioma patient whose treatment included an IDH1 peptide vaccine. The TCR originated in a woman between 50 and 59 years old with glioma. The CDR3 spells CASSEVVAGELFF. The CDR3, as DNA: TGTGCCAGCAGTGAAGTAGTAGCCGGGGAGCTGTTTTTT. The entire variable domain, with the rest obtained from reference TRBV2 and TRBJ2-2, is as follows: EPEVTQTPSHQVTQMGQEVILRCVPISNHLYFYWYRQILGQKVEFLVSFYNNEISEKSEIFDDQFSVERPDGSNFTLKIRSTKLEDSAMYFCASSEVVAGELFFGEGSRLTVL.